These 21 T cell receptor beta chains originate from one sample sequenced in a study of blood T cell repertoires in COVID-19. Sequencing was performed with immunoSEQ multiplex PCR; in TCRdb, only in-frame clones are kept and a portion is missing. The sample shows just over 80,000 clones, more than 75% of them seen only once. The sequenced material came from peripheral blood. These receptors were obtained from a woman aged 80 or older with active or convalescent COVID-19.

The V and J genes are TRBV7-9 and TRBJ1-1, with 8 bases matching TRBD1. Germline V CDR1 and CDR2: SEHNR, FQNEAQ (reference sequence). Germline trimming cut 7 bases from V and 1 base from J; bases unmatched to any gene: 8. The CDR3 totals 15 residues. The CDR3 loop is CASNPSGTGNTEAFF. The CDR3 region has the DNA TGTGCCAGCAATCCTTCCGGGACAGGGAACACTGAAGCTTTCTTT.

This clone was detected a few times. This chain links TRBV7-2 with TRBJ2-7, with a tentative D call TRBD1 (5 bases). CDR1 is SGHTA, CDR2 FQGNSA, per germline. V dropped 1 base and J dropped 3 bases, with 7 bases sitting between them. CDR3 size: 13 residues. CDR3 coding DNA: TGTGCCAGCAGCTTAGGGACACACTACGAGCAGTACTTC. Protein product: CASSLGTHYEQYF.

The sample holds a few counts of this clone. The V gene is TRBV6-6, the J gene TRBJ2-1; D is unresolved. Germline V gene lookup returns CDR1 MNHNY and CDR2 SVGAGI (reference sequence). The CDR3 has 11 residues. V lost 11 bases and J lost 4, with 9 bases in between. The CDR3 protein is CAALSYNEQFF. CDR3 nucleotide sequence: TGTGCCGCCCTATCTTACAATGAGCAGTTCTTC.

This clone was found once. The chain employs TRBV5-1 and TRBJ1-6; D is unresolved. This CDR3 has 15 residues. Germline values: CDR1 SGHRS, CDR2 YFSETQ. V shed 4 bases and J shed 7 bases, with 15 bases lying between them. CDR3 loop: CASSPGEGGNSPLHF. CDR3 coding DNA: TGCGCCAGCAGCCCTGGAGAGGGAGGGAATTCACCCCTCCACTTT.

The gene calls are TRBV2 and TRBJ1-5; 10 bases agree with TRBD1. The CDR3 has 15 residues. J was trimmed by 7 bases and V by 5 bases; bases with no gene match: 8. In germline, CDR1 is SNHLY, CDR2 FYNNEI. Here the CDR3 DNA reads TGTGCCAGCAGTCCCGACAGGGGGCTACACCAGCCCCAGCATTTT. Its translation is CASSPDRGLHQPQHF. The full variable domain, with the rest looked up from reference TRBV2 and TRBJ1-5, is EPEVTQTPSHQVTQMGQEVILRCVPISNHLYFYWYRQILGQKVEFLVSFYNNEISEKSEIFDDQFSVERPDGSNFTLKIRSTKLEDSAMYFCASSPDRGLHQPQHFGDGTRLSIL.

This clone showed up just once. The rearrangement uses TRBV19 and TRBJ1-5; TRBD1 might be the D (5 bases). V was shortened by 5 bases and J by 7 bases, with 15 bases between the two germline ends. Germline V CDR1 and CDR2: LNHDA, SQIVND (reference sequence). This CDR3 has 14 residues. The CDR3 sequence: CASSPQGDGQPQHF. The CDR3 DNA sequence: TGTGCCAGTAGTCCCCAGGGCGATGGGCAGCCCCAGCATTTT. Filled out from reference TRBV19 and TRBJ1-5, the complete variable domain reads DGGITQSPKYLFRKEGQNVTLSCEQNLNHDAMYWYRQDPGQGLRLIYYSQIVNDFQKGDIAEGYSVSREKKESFPLTVTSAQKNPTAFYLCASSPQGDGQPQHFGDGTRLSIL.

The chain recombines TRBV11-2 with TRBJ2-3, with a weak D call TRBD1 (6 bases). From germline, CDR1 is SGHAT and CDR2 FQNNGV. The CDR3 is made up of 15 amino acids. V was cut by 2 bases and J by 1 base, with 10 bases left in between. CDR3: CASSLRGFGTDTQYF. The CDR3 DNA reads as TGTGCCAGCAGCTTAAGGGGGTTTGGCACAGATACGCAGTATTTT.

This rearrangement joins TRBV5-1 to TRBJ1-3; a possible D gene is TRBD1 (6 bases). Germline lookup yields CDR1 SGHRS and CDR2 YFSETQ. The CDR3 is 16 residues long. The V end lost 4 bases, the J end lost 6 bases, and 20 bases lay between the germline ends. CDR3 amino acids: CASSPYRASGKNTIYF. The CDR3 nucleotides read TGCGCCAGCAGCCCCTACAGGGCTTCAGGGAAAAACACCATATATTTT.

V gene TRBV5-1 combines with J gene TRBJ1-5, with TRBD1 as a possible D gene (5 bases). The length of the CDR3 is 13 residues. Per germline, CDR1 SGHRS and CDR2 YFSETQ. V was trimmed by 4 bases and J by 4 bases, leaving 9 bases between them. The CDR3 DNA reads as TGCGCCAGCAGCAGATCAGGGAATCAGCCCCAGCATTTT. Amino acids: CASSRSGNQPQHF.

This clone was seen a few times. The chain recombines TRBV2 with TRBJ1-4, with TRBD1 as a possible D gene (5 bases). Per the germline V gene, CDR1 is SNHLY and CDR2 is FYNNEI. The CDR3 totals 13 residues. V lost 0 bases to trimming and J lost 10 bases, with 9 bases between them. The CDR3 nucleotides read TGTGCCAGCAGTGAAGCGCAGGGTGGAAAACTGTTTTTT. This gives the protein CASSEAQGGKLFF. The full variable domain, rest sourced from reference TRBV2 and TRBJ1-4, is EPEVTQTPSHQVTQMGQEVILRCVPISNHLYFYWYRQILGQKVEFLVSFYNNEISEKSEIFDDQFSVERPDGSNFTLKIRSTKLEDSAMYFCASSEAQGGKLFFGSGTQLSVL.

This chain uses TRBV28 with TRBJ2-7, with 8 bases fitting TRBD1. J lost 3 bases, V lost 7 bases, and 8 bases had no gene match. This CDR3 is 14 amino acids long. Germline loops: CDR1 MDHEN, CDR2 SYDVKM. As DNA, the CDR3 is TGTGCCAGCAATTCCCCGGACAGGGACTACGAGCAGTACTTC. As protein: CASNSPDRDYEQYF.

This chain connects TRBV12-3 or TRBV12-4 to TRBJ1-6; no clear D. This CDR3 region has 13 residues. Trimming removed 7 bases at V and 8 bases at J, with 12 bases between. CDR3 sequence: CASKYPGDSPLHF. The CDR3 bases are TGTGCCAGCAAGTACCCGGGAGATTCACCCCTCCACTTT.

J is TRBJ2-7 and V is TRBV10-3; 12 bases fit TRBD2. Germline trimming cut 10 bases from V and 2 bases from J; bases unmatched to any gene: 6. The CDR3 length is 14 residues. Germline V gives CDR1 ENHRY, CDR2 SYGVKD. The CDR3 sequence: CATRLAGDTYEQYF. The CDR3 DNA follows: TGTGCCACCAGACTAGCGGGGGACACCTACGAGCAGTACTTC.

The CDR3 spells CASSQTVKQFF. The CDR3 DNA is TGTGCCAGCAGCCAGACAGTAAAGCAGTTCTTC. V gene TRBV14 combines with J gene TRBJ2-1, with a tentative D call TRBD1 (5 bases). Per germline, CDR1 SGHDN and CDR2 FVKESK. Deletions cut 3 bases from V and 11 bases from J, with 8 bases between. The CDR3 spans 11 residues.

The chain recombines TRBV5-6 with TRBJ1-1; TRBD1 is a possible D gene (5 bases). V was cut by 2 bases and J by 1 base, with 9 bases left in between. Germline values: CDR1 SGHDT, CDR2 YYEEEE. The CDR3 sequence is 14 residues long. DNA for the CDR3: TGTGCCAGCAGCTTCTACGACAGGAACACTGAAGCTTTCTTT. Its translation is CASSFYDRNTEAFF.

A single count supports this clone. V gene TRBV19 combines with J gene TRBJ1-1; 9 bases are shared with TRBD1. The V gene's germline CDR1 is LNHDA and CDR2 SQIVND (reference sequence). The CDR3 has 16 residues. With V trimmed by 6 bases and J by 0 bases, 8 bases remained unmatched. The CDR3 DNA follows: TGTGCCAGTAGCAGGGGGACAGGGAACATGAACACTGAAGCTTTCTTT. This codes for CASSRGTGNMNTEAFF.

The chain has TRBV5-5 and TRBJ1-1; D is uncertain. V was clipped by 4 bases and J by 1 base, with 11 bases between them. This CDR3 is 14 amino acids long. Germline lookup yields CDR1 SGHKS and CDR2 YYEKEE (reference sequence). The CDR3 spells CASSVLGENTEAFF. DNA for the CDR3: TGTGCCAGCAGCGTCCTCGGGGAGAACACTGAAGCTTTCTTT. Combining the CDR3 with reference TRBV5-5 and TRBJ1-1 gives the whole variable domain DAGVTQSPTHLIKTRGQQVTLRCSPISGHKSVSWYQQVLGQGPQFIFQYYEKEERGRGNFPDRFSARQFPNYSSELNVNALLLGDSALYLCASSVLGENTEAFFGQGTRLTVV.

This clone was picked up a small number of times. This sequence joins TRBV5-4 and TRBJ1-6; D is ambiguous. V lost 7 bases and J lost 10, with 18 bases in between. CDR1 is SGHNT, CDR2 YYREEE, per germline (reference sequence). This CDR3 is 14 amino acids long. The CDR3 DNA follows: TGTGCCAGCTCGCCAAGGAGCGGGTTCTCACCCCTCCACTTT. The encoded protein is CASSPRSGFSPLHF.

The V gene is TRBV10-3, the J gene TRBJ1-3, with 7 bases identical to TRBD1. The length of the CDR3 is 19 residues. Germline V lookup: CDR1 ENHRY, CDR2 SYGVKD. Losses at the gene ends were 4 bases for V and 0 bases for J; bases not matched to a gene: 15. The CDR3 nucleotides read TGTGCCATCAGTGTTCGACAGGGAACGACCGATTCCTCTGGAAACACCATATATTTT. Translation: CAISVRQGTTDSSGNTIYF.

V gene TRBV3-1 (or the pseudogene TRBV3-2) combines with J gene TRBJ1-4, with 10 bases aligning to TRBD1. Losses at the gene ends were 5 bases for V and 7 bases for J; bases not matched to a gene: 7. Germline-derived CDR1 and CDR2 are LGHDT and YNNKEL (reference sequence). This CDR3 has 15 residues. CDR3 DNA sequence: TGTGCCAGCAGCTCCCGACAGGGGGCAGGTGAAAAACTGTTTTTT. Its protein product is CASSSRQGAGEKLFF.

The CDR3 nucleotides are TGTGCCAGCAGCCCGGGGCTAGCGCCGAGGGCGCAGTTCTTC. Its protein product is CASSPGLAPRAQFF. The chain links TRBV6-5 to TRBJ2-1; perhaps TRBD2 as D (6 bases). Deletions cut 6 bases from V and 12 bases from J, with 21 bases between. The germline V gene encodes CDR1 MNHEY and CDR2 SVGAGI. This CDR3 has 14 amino acids.